The clone carrying this TCR beta chain was picked up one time. This sample is part of a study of blood T cell repertoires in COVID-19. This study enrolled people aged 18 to 89 from about 26 US geographic areas. Germline V gene sequence: CDR1 LGHNA, CDR2 YNFKEQ. This CDR3 spans 16 amino acids. Trimming cost V 4 bases and J 7 bases; bases outside gene matches: 10. Using immunoSEQ multiplex PCR, the repertoire was profiled, and TCRdb retains in-frame clones only, with some absent. The data contain 260,000 or so clones, just over 85% of them singletons. This TCR was sampled from a man aged 18 to 29 who had recovered from COVID-19. The sequenced sample was PBMCs or T cells enriched from blood (not recorded which). The chain couples TRBV4-2 to TRBJ1-6, with 7 bases identical to TRBD1. CDR3 loop: CASSLYPGQRNSPLHF. The CDR3 DNA sequence: TGTGCCAGCAGCCTCTACCCGGGACAGCGGAATTCACCCCTCCACTTT.